This T cell receptor beta chain was sequenced in a study of early T cells in non-severe SARS-CoV-2 infection. This clonotype was found a few times. CDR3 length: 14 residues. CDR1 SGHRS and CDR2 YFSETQ come from the germline V gene. Trimming removed 0 bases from V and 3 bases from J, with 7 bases in between. TCRdb redid the calling of the 5' RACE reads with MiXCR, one entry per CDR3 protein. This table holds roughly 60,000 distinct CDR3 sequences, around 13% found once. The TCR sequence derives from an adult who was a healthcare worker with PCR-confirmed SARS-CoV-2 infection or an uninfected control (not recorded which). Sequencing was done on a sample of whole blood. The gene calls are TRBV5-1 and TRBJ1-3, with a possible D match to TRBD1 (6 bases). The CDR3, as DNA: TGCGCCAGCAGCTTGGGACAGGATGGAAACACCATATATTTT. Residues: CASSLGQDGNTIYF.